The source of this T cell receptor beta chain is a study of read filtering for tumor transcriptome and immune sequencing. At the level of the study: After DNase treatment, RNA was made into whole-transcriptome libraries. IR-seq gave about 4 to 10.27 million TCR reads per sample; RNA-seq gave about 75 to 1,400.

Germline loops: CDR1 SGHRS, CDR2 YFSETQ. The CDR3 contains 15 residues. Trimming stripped 3 bases from V and 9 bases from J, with 19 bases between. Molecular barcoded adaptors covering alpha/delta and beta/gamma chains were used on approximately 400 ng RNA. TCRdb passed the reads through MiXCR, listing each CDR3 protein once. The sample has about 46,000 distinct CDR3 sequences, less than 20% seen once. Study-wide results and limits: RNA-seq captured clonotypes less deeply and reliably than IR-seq.

Many counts were recorded for this clonotype. Its cognate antigen is unknown. The chain recombines TRBV5-1 with TRBJ2-1, with a weak D call TRBD2 (6 bases). The sequenced material came from a population of CD138-negative cells sorted from bone marrow. The TCR originated in a donor aged 40 or over with multiple myeloma. CDR3 nucleotides: TGCGCCAGCAGCTCGACCCTGGCAGGGAGGATTGAGCAGTTCTTC. As protein: CASSSTLAGRIEQFF.